These 6 T cell receptor beta chains were all obtained from the same sample, sequenced in a study of CD4 T cells in relation to SARS-CoV-2 and coronaviruses. Method: immunoSEQ multiplex PCR; TCRdb's copy keeps in-frame clones and lacks some. This table has some 16,000 clones, over 60% appearing once. Before the COVID-19 pandemic, during about 2010-2018, CD4+ T cells were taken from unexposed donors. The cells were cultured for over eight days before CD4+ T cells were isolated. The antigens of these receptors remain unknown. Sequencing input: CD4+ T cells from PBMCs, cultured in vitro. Receptor source: a human donor in good health.

The J gene is TRBJ2-1, the V gene TRBV25-1; 11 bases match TRBD2. CDR1 is MGHDK, CDR2 SYGVNS, per germline. The CDR3 length is 15 residues. Unmatched junction bases numbered 6, after V lost 2 bases and J lost 9 bases. Here the CDR3 reads CASSEPGTSGSEQFF. The DNA of the CDR3 is TGTGCCAGCAGTGAACCGGGGACTAGCGGTTCTGAGCAGTTCTTC.

Only a few counts were recorded for this clone. The rearrangement links TRBV28 to TRBJ1-2; 11 nucleotides agree with TRBD1. The CDR3 totals 21 residues. Looked up from germline, CDR1 is MDHEN and CDR2 is SYDVKM. V gave up 6 bases and J gave up 8 bases; unmatched junction bases: 29. The CDR3 DNA reads as TGTGCCAGCAGGCAAGCCGGGACAGGGGGAAGGGGTACCTGGATTCCCCGGGGCTACACCTTC. It specifies CASRQAGTGGRGTWIPRGYTF.

This clone was counted a single time. The V gene is TRBV27, the J gene TRBJ2-1; the D is unclear. The CDR3 spans 13 residues. V gave up 6 bases and J gave up 10 bases, with 16 bases separating them. CDR1 is MNHEY, CDR2 SMNVEV, per germline (reference sequence). The CDR3 loop is CASRKADSEEQFF. In DNA, the CDR3 is TGTGCCAGCAGAAAGGCGGATAGTGAGGAGCAGTTCTTC.

The V and J genes are TRBV5-1 and TRBJ1-2; 8 bases fit TRBD1. There are 14 residues in the CDR3. The trim removed 3 bases at V and 5 bases at J, leaving 6 bases unmatched. CDR1 is SGHRS and CDR2 is YFSETQ in the germline V gene. The CDR3 protein is CASSSGQGVYGYTF. CDR3 DNA sequence: TGCGCCAGCAGCTCCGGACAGGGAGTTTATGGCTACACCTTC.

This clone was seen only a few times. The rearrangement joins TRBV10-1 to TRBJ1-1; D is ambiguous. CDR1 WNHNN and CDR2 SYGVQD come from the germline V gene (reference sequence). This CDR3 has 14 amino acids. Trimming stripped 0 bases from V and 5 bases from J, with 10 bases between. The CDR3 region has the DNA TGCGCCAGCAGTGAGTCTGGGCTAGGGACTGAAGCTTTCTTT. This gives the protein CASSESGLGTEAFF.

The rearrangement uses TRBV10-3 and TRBJ1-2; D is undetermined. Per the germline V gene, CDR1 is ENHRY and CDR2 is SYGVKD. V lost 3 bases to trimming and J lost 8 bases, with 10 bases between them. This CDR3 contains 12 residues. CDR3 loop: CAISDSRSGYTF. CDR3 nucleotides: TGTGCCATCAGTGACTCTCGGTCCGGCTACACCTTC.